These 28 T cell receptor beta chains share one sample of origin, sequenced in a study of cytomegalovirus exposure and HLA in healthy donors. In the PCR, 60 Vbeta and 13 Jbeta primers were used. TCRdb's copy holds only in-frame clones and misses some; the assay was immunoSEQ multiplex PCR. Counted here are 100,000 to 150,000 clones, 77% occurring once; the ten biggest clones make up around 4%. Material: PBMCs. These receptors all come from a male donor in good health and CMV-seropositive.

The V and J genes are TRBV7-9 and TRBJ2-3, with a weak D call TRBD1 (6 bases). The V end lost 5 bases, the J end lost 4 bases, and 19 bases lay between the germline ends. CDR1 SEHNR and CDR2 FQNEAQ come from the germline V gene (reference sequence). CDR3 length: 16 residues. The CDR3 reads CASSPLQGSDADTQYF. The CDR3 DNA reads TGTGCCAGCAGCCCCCTACAGGGAAGTGACGCAGATACGCAGTATTTT.

The rearrangement joins TRBV19 to TRBJ2-3; TRBD1 matches 8 bases. Germline V gene data show CDR1 as LNHDA and CDR2 as SQIVND (reference sequence). Trimming took 5 bases from V and 5 from J; bases not matched to a gene: 3. CDR3 length: 13 amino acids. Written as DNA, the CDR3 is TGTGCCAGTAGTTCACAGGGGGGAGATACGCAGTATTTT. This gives the protein CASSSQGGDTQYF.

The J gene is TRBJ2-1, the V gene TRBV9, with D perhaps TRBD2 (7 bases). The CDR3 is 14 residues long. V lost 3 bases and J 5 bases, leaving 12 bases between the germline ends. Germline values: CDR1 SGDLS, CDR2 YYNGEE. CDR3 in amino acids: CASSASGQNNEQFF. The CDR3 coding sequence is TGTGCCAGCAGCGCTAGCGGACAGAACAATGAGCAGTTCTTC. The variable domain in full, with the rest retrieved from reference TRBV9 and TRBJ2-1, is DSGVTQTPKHLITATGQRVTLRCSPRSGDLSVYWYQQSLDQGLQFLIQYYNGEERAKGNILERFSAQQFPDLHSELNLSSLELGDSALYFCASSASGQNNEQFFGPGTRLTVL.

The V and J genes are TRBV9 and TRBJ2-7, with 10 nucleotides matching TRBD2. CDR3 length equals 14 residues. The germline gives CDR1 SGDLS, CDR2 YYNGEE. J gave up 3 bases and V 2 bases, and 2 bases lay outside the gene matches. The chain's CDR3 is CASSVSGGSYEQYF. CDR3 in DNA: TGTGCCAGCAGCGTTAGCGGGGGGAGCTACGAGCAGTACTTC.

The chain combines TRBV28 with TRBJ2-5, with 11 nucleotides matching TRBD2. With the DNA end fitting TRBJ2-7 better, the J assignment may be wrong. Germline V gene lookup returns CDR1 MDHEN and CDR2 SYDVKM. This CDR3 is built from 15 residues. CDR3 sequence (DNA): TGTGCCAGCAGTACCCTAGCGGGAGGCTCCTACGAGCAGTACTTC. It encodes CASSTLAGGSYEQYF.

The rearrangement links TRBV27 to TRBJ2-7; tentatively, D is TRBD1 (6 bases). V was clipped by 3 bases and J by 4 bases, with 16 bases between them. CDR3 length equals 15 residues. From germline, CDR1 is MNHEY and CDR2 SMNVEV (reference sequence). This CDR3 is CASSFGQGRIYEQYF. The CDR3 DNA sequence: TGTGCCAGCAGTTTCGGGCAGGGGAGAATATACGAGCAGTACTTC.

This chain uses TRBV28 with TRBJ1-2, with D perhaps matching TRBD1 (5 bases). V was clipped by 8 bases and J by 2 bases, with 9 bases between them. Germline CDR1 is MDHEN and CDR2 is SYDVKM. CDR3 size: 12 residues. CDR3 in DNA: TGTGCCAGCGGCGGGGCGAACTATGGCTACACCTTC. Translated: CASGGANYGYTF.

The V gene is TRBV2, the J gene TRBJ1-6; TRBD1 matches at 9 bases. V was pared by 7 bases and J by 8 bases, with 6 bases of the junction left unmatched. The CDR3 length is 14 residues. CDR1 and CDR2 from the germline V gene are SNHLY and FYNNEI. The CDR3 is CASTLTGGDSPLHF. CDR3 bases: TGTGCCAGCACGTTGACAGGGGGAGATTCACCCCTCCACTTT.

In its sample, this clone was seen a few times. The chain joins TRBV19 to TRBJ1-4; D call uncertain. The germline V and J ends were trimmed by 0 bases and 11 bases, with 16 bases remaining between them. The CDR3 length is 15 residues. The V gene's germline CDR1 is LNHDA and CDR2 SQIVND (reference sequence). CDR3 amino acids: CASSIDRTHTSKLFF. CDR3 sequence (DNA): TGTGCCAGTAGTATAGATCGGACTCATACATCGAAACTGTTTTTT.

V usage is TRBV5-4 and J usage is TRBJ2-6, with D unclear. CDR1 and CDR2 from the germline V gene are SGHNT and YYREEE (reference sequence). Trimming shortened V by 4 bases and J by 1 base, and 3 bases separated the two germline ends. The CDR3 has 13 residues. CDR3 protein: CASSLSGANVLTF. In DNA form, the CDR3 reads TGTGCCAGCAGCCTGTCTGGGGCCAACGTCCTGACTTTC. Full variable domain (rest looked up from reference TRBV5-4 and TRBJ2-6): ETGVTQSPTHLIKTRGQQVTLRCSSQSGHNTVSWYQQALGQGPQFIFQYYREEENGRGNFPPRFSGLQFPNYSSELNVNALELDDSALYLCASSLSGANVLTFGAGSRLTVL.

This clone was observed once. V gene TRBV30 combines with J gene TRBJ1-6, with 10 bases identical to TRBD1. J lost 9 bases, V lost 2 bases, and 7 bases had no gene match. The CDR3 totals 15 residues. Germline CDR1 and CDR2: GTSNPN and SVGIG (reference sequence). For the CDR3, the DNA is TGTGCCTGGAGTCTTTGGACAGGGGGTACTTCACCCCTCCACTTT. Its protein is CAWSLWTGGTSPLHF.

V gene TRBV28 combines with J gene TRBJ1-4; 9 bases match TRBD1. This CDR3 spans 17 amino acids. Unmatched junction bases numbered 8, after V lost 2 bases and J lost 4 bases. Per the germline V gene, CDR1 is MDHEN and CDR2 is SYDVKM. The CDR3 sequence is CASSLNGMGQGNEKLFF. Here the CDR3 DNA reads TGTGCCAGCAGTTTAAATGGAATGGGACAGGGTAATGAAAAACTGTTTTTT.

This clone was recorded only once. The CDR3 DNA follows: TGTGCCATCAGTGAGTCGGTAGACTATTATGGCTACACCTTC. It codes for CAISESVDYYGYTF. The chain combines TRBV10-3 with TRBJ1-2; D not certain. CDR1 is ENHRY, CDR2 SYGVKD, per germline. The V end was cut by 0 bases, the J end by 5 bases, with 10 bases between. The length of the CDR3 is 14 residues.

The sample holds a few counts of this clone. The sample carries other DNA sequences with the same CDR3. V gene TRBV6-4 combines with J gene TRBJ2-3; tentatively, D is TRBD2 (6 bases). The V gene lost 5 bases and the J gene lost 1 base, with 10 bases spanning the gap. The CDR3 runs to 14 residues. Germline CDR1 and CDR2: MRHNA and SNTAGT. The CDR3 loop is CASSPSGGTDTQYF. The DNA of the CDR3 is TGTGCCAGCAGTCCCTCGGGAGGCACAGATACGCAGTATTTT.

This rearrangement joins TRBV2 to TRBJ2-7, with TRBD1 matching 8 bases. Germline assignment: CDR1 SNHLY and CDR2 FYNNEI. The CDR3 contains 14 residues. Germline trimming cut 4 bases from V and 3 bases from J; bases unmatched to any gene: 5. CDR3 DNA sequence: TGTGCCAGCAGTGGAGCAGGGGGCTTCTACGAGCAGTACTTC. The encoded protein is CASSGAGGFYEQYF.

This CDR3 reads CASRPSRVLVGEQFF. The CDR3, as DNA: TGTGCCAGCAGACCCTCACGGGTCCTAGTGGGTGAGCAGTTCTTC. The chain uses TRBV7-2 and TRBJ2-1; D gene uncertain. The CDR3 runs 15 residues. Germline V lookup: CDR1 SGHTA, CDR2 FQGNSA. V lost 6 bases and J 9 bases, leaving 21 bases between the germline ends.

The chain recombines TRBV5-4 with TRBJ1-2; TRBD1 matches at 8 bases. Trimming at V came to 4 bases and at J to 8 bases, leaving 7 bases not matched to a gene. This CDR3 contains 13 residues. Germline loops: CDR1 SGHNT, CDR2 YYREEE (reference sequence). The CDR3 coding sequence is TGTGCCAGCAGCAATCAGGGGGCGCGGGGCTACACCTTC. This codes for CASSNQGARGYTF.

V is TRBV2 and J is TRBJ1-2; 7 bases align to TRBD1. The CDR3 contains 13 residues. Germline assignment: CDR1 SNHLY and CDR2 FYNNEI. V shed 7 bases, J shed 2 bases, and the junction held 4 bases outside the gene matches. The CDR3 region is CASTSDRNYGYTF. The CDR3 DNA reads TGTGCCAGCACTTCGGACAGGAACTATGGCTACACCTTC.

V and J are TRBV4-1 and TRBJ2-7; D is possibly TRBD2 (6 bases). The CDR3 totals 14 residues. Between the trimmed V and J ends, which lost 2 bases and 6 bases, there was a span of 14 bases. Per the germline V gene, CDR1 is MGHRA and CDR2 is YSYEKL. This chain's CDR3 is CASSQRMVGGEQYF. DNA of the CDR3: TGCGCCAGCAGCCAACGGATGGTGGGGGGCGAGCAGTACTTC.

The J gene is TRBJ2-3, the V gene TRBV5-8; 8 nucleotides agree with TRBD2. The V gene end was trimmed by 0 bases and the J gene end by 4 bases; junction bases not matched to a gene: 4. From germline, CDR1 is SGHTS and CDR2 YDEGEE. CDR3 size: 15 residues. CDR3 sequence (DNA): TGTGCCAGCAGCTTGGGTAGCGGGGTCTCAGATACGCAGTATTTT. It translates to CASSLGSGVSDTQYF.

V usage is TRBV5-6 and J usage is TRBJ2-5; TRBD2 matches at 9 bases. Per germline, CDR1 SGHDT and CDR2 YYEEEE. The CDR3 extends over 16 amino acids. V was clipped by 2 bases and J by 4 bases; unmatched bases: 9. The CDR3 DNA reads TGTGCCAGCAGCTTAAGCCTAGCGGGGCAGATAGAGACCCAGTACTTC. Translating it yields CASSLSLAGQIETQYF.

This chain links TRBV7-3 with TRBJ2-5; D is unresolved. Germline V gene sequence: CDR1 SGHTA, CDR2 FQGTGA. V was shortened by 1 base and J by 1 base, with 7 bases between the two germline ends. CDR3 length: 14 residues. Here the CDR3 reads CASSLIPLQETQYF. As DNA, the CDR3 is TGTGCCAGCAGCTTAATCCCCCTCCAAGAGACCCAGTACTTC.

The rearrangement joins TRBV29-1 to TRBJ2-1; TRBD2 might be the D (5 bases). CDR1 is SQVTM, CDR2 ANQGSEA, per germline. CDR3 length equals 10 residues. The V end was cut by 4 bases, the J end by 7 bases, with 5 bases between. CDR3 sequence (DNA): TGCAGCGTTGCGGGAAATGAGCAGTTCTTC. Translation gives CSVAGNEQFF.

This clone was seen more than once but under ten times. This chain joins TRBV5-1 and TRBJ2-7; 7 nucleotides align to TRBD1. The CDR3 has 14 residues. Germline CDR1 SGHRS, CDR2 YFSETQ. The ends lost 0 bases at V and 2 bases at J; junction bases unmatched: 2. The CDR3 loop is CASSLDGTAYEQYF. CDR3 sequence (DNA): TGCGCCAGCAGCTTGGACGGGACAGCCTACGAGCAGTACTTC.

The gene calls are TRBV5-4 and TRBJ2-7, with D tentatively TRBD1 (6 bases). V was clipped by 3 bases and J by 0 bases, with 10 bases between them. The CDR3 consists of 14 residues. Per germline, CDR1 SGHNT and CDR2 YYREEE (reference sequence). CDR3 sequence (DNA): TGTGCCAGCAGCTCCGACAGGAGCTCCTACGAGCAGTACTTC. Amino acid sequence: CASSSDRSSYEQYF. Combining the CDR3 with reference TRBV5-4 and TRBJ2-7 gives the whole variable domain ETGVTQSPTHLIKTRGQQVTLRCSSQSGHNTVSWYQQALGQGPQFIFQYYREEENGRGNFPPRFSGLQFPNYSSELNVNALELDDSALYLCASSSDRSSYEQYFGPGTRLTVT.

CDR3 loop: CASRVTGIPNEQYF. CDR3 in DNA: TGTGCCAGCAGAGTAACAGGGATTCCAAACGAGCAGTACTTC. The chain employs TRBV28 and TRBJ2-7, with a weak D call TRBD1 (6 bases). The CDR3 length is 14 residues. Germline CDR1 reads MDHEN; CDR2 reads SYDVKM. V gave up 6 bases and J gave up 5 bases, with 17 bases separating them.

CDR3 residues: CSVGYRGQSEAFF. CDR3 DNA: TGCAGCGTTGGCTACAGGGGGCAATCTGAAGCTTTCTTT. This chain joins TRBV29-1 and TRBJ1-1; 9 bases line up with TRBD1. V was pared by 4 bases and J by 6 bases, with 6 bases of the junction left unmatched. Germline V gives CDR1 SQVTM, CDR2 ANQGSEA. The CDR3 covers 13 residues.

The V gene is TRBV7-2, the J gene TRBJ2-5; TRBD2 is a possible D gene (5 bases). This CDR3 is 12 amino acids long. Trimming removed 5 bases at V and 4 bases at J, with 8 bases between. Germline loops: CDR1 SGHTA, CDR2 FQGNSA. Here the CDR3 DNA reads TGTGCCAGCAGCCGAGGAGGAGAGACCCAGTACTTC. Amino acid sequence: CASSRGGETQYF.